Listed below are T cell receptor beta chains from one sample, sequenced in a study of blood T cells in healthy people across ages. TCRdb called the 5' RACE reads again in MiXCR, with one record for every CDR3 protein. Here the sample spans just over 800,000 distinct CDR3 sequences, approximately 65% being singletons. Sequenced: blood. The source of these receptors is a man younger than 45 in good health. Each CDR3 is given with its conserved first and last residue. The D gene is left open where the match is weak. Rows may omit the clone size; those that give it use once, few, many or a size class.

D: NA; size: NA; J: TRBJ2-1; V: TRBV7-9; DNA: TGTGCCAGCAGCCACAGGGCCCCTTACAATGAGCAGTTCTTC; CDR3: CASSHRAPYNEQFF
D: TRBD1; size: few; J: TRBJ2-7; V: TRBV20-1; DNA: TGCAGTGCCGGAGGACGGGACAGTTCCTACGAGCAGTACTTC; CDR3: CSAGGRDSSYEQYF
D: NA; size: NA; J: TRBJ2-1; V: TRBV13; DNA: TGTGCCAGCAGCGTCCTGAAGGAGCGGAGCTCCTACAATGAGCAGTTCTTC; CDR3: CASSVLKERSSYNEQFF
D: TRBD1; size: once; J: TRBJ1-1; V: TRBV5-1; DNA: TGCGCCAGCAGCTTGGGGGACAGCAGCACTGAAGCTTTCTTT; CDR3: CASSLGDSSTEAFF
D: TRBD1; size: NA; J: TRBJ2-7; V: TRBV12-3/TRBV12-4; DNA: TGTGCCAGCAGCGCCTCCGGGGGGACAGGGGACGAGCAGTACTTC; CDR3: CASSASGGTGDEQYF
D: TRBD2; size: NA; J: TRBJ2-5; V: TRBV11-2; DNA: TGTGCCAGCAGCTCACTAGCGGGGCGAAAAGAGACCCAGTACTTC; CDR3: CASSSLAGRKETQYF
D: NA; size: NA; J: TRBJ2-7; V: TRBV28; DNA: TGTGCCAGCGTTACCTACGAGCAGTACTTC; CDR3: CASVTYEQYF
D: NA; size: NA; J: TRBJ2-2; V: TRBV9; DNA: TGTGCCAGCAGCGGAACACGGACCCCTAACACCGGGGAGCTGTTTTTT; CDR3: CASSGTRTPNTGELFF
D: NA; size: NA; J: TRBJ2-5; V: TRBV15; DNA: TGTGCCACCAGCAGTCTCACGGGAGCTAGGCAAGAGACCCAGTACTTC; CDR3: CATSSLTGARQETQYF
D: NA; size: NA; J: TRBJ2-5; V: TRBV20-1; DNA: TGCAGCCACCACGGTGGACTTCCCCAAGAGACCCAGTACTTC; CDR3: CSHHGGLPQETQYF
D: NA; size: NA; J: TRBJ2-7; V: TRBV7-2; DNA: TGTGCCAGCAGCTTGGACTATCTTAGCTACGAGCAGTACTTC; CDR3: CASSLDYLSYEQYF
D: NA; size: NA; J: TRBJ2-3; V: TRBV12-3/TRBV12-4; DNA: TGTGCCAGCAGATTCAGCACAGATGTGCAGTATTTT; CDR3: CASRFSTDVQYF
D: NA; size: NA; J: TRBJ1-2; V: TRBV2; DNA: TGTGCCAGCAGTTACCGCGCCCAGGAGGGCTACACCTTC; CDR3: CASSYRAQEGYTF
D: TRBD1; size: NA; J: TRBJ1-6; V: TRBV28; DNA: TGTGCCAGCAGTTCCACAGGGGGCTATGTGGGTTCACCCCTCCACTTT; CDR3: CASSSTGGYVGSPLHF
D: TRBD2; size: NA; J: TRBJ2-1; V: TRBV2; DNA: TGTGCCAGCCGGAGCGGGGGGACCTACAATGAGCAGTTCTTC; CDR3: CASRSGGTYNEQFF